This T cell receptor (beta chain) came from a study of cytomegalovirus exposure and HLA in healthy donors. Study conclusions and caveats: It was in a later analysis that TCR association rates were seen to vary by HLA locus, highest for DRB1 and lowest for HLA-C. The study found most TCR sequences rare, yet found some public TCRs in many donors. In presence/absence analyses, roughly uniform sequencing depth across donors was assumed.

The PCR ran on 60 Vbeta and 13 Jbeta primers. Under the authors' procedure: In a later analysis, of around 85 million unique beta chains, about 12 million appeared in at least two donors. The table came from immunoSEQ multiplex PCR; TCRdb's copy has only in-frame clones and leaves some out. The D gene and trimming were derived from the DNA, and the V and J assignments and clone size from that table. The table has 100,000 to 150,000 clones, 77% seen once. The CDR3 consists of 12 residues. CDR1 SQVTM and CDR2 ANQGSEA come from the germline V gene. V lost 4 bases and J lost 7, with 14 bases in between. In the case of this clone: The target antigen is unknown.

This chain connects TRBV29-1 to TRBJ2-7, with D perhaps matching TRBD1 (6 bases). What was sequenced was PBMCs. The receptor comes from a woman between 40 and 50 years old in good health and CMV-seropositive. The CDR3 sequence is CSVGTDSREQYF. The CDR3, as DNA: TGCAGCGTTGGGACAGATTCCCGGGAGCAGTACTTC.